This entry lists 3 T cell receptor beta chains sequenced from one sample in a study of T cell changes during pregnancy in multiple sclerosis. Sequenced by immunoSEQ multiplex PCR; TCRdb stores in-frame clones only, minus some. The table includes under 100,000 clones, more than 90% detected once. The input for sequencing was peripheral blood, taken in the second trimester of pregnancy. The receptors were gathered from a female donor with multiple sclerosis, enrolled in a pregnancy study.

This chain links TRBV27 with TRBJ2-7; 8 bases line up with TRBD2. The CDR3 sequence is 16 residues long. The V and J ends lost 5 bases and 1 base, in that order; junction bases with no gene match: 10. Germline lookup yields CDR1 MNHEY and CDR2 SMNVEV (reference sequence). The CDR3 loop is CASSPILAGLSYEQYF. The CDR3 DNA reads as TGTGCCAGCAGTCCAATCTTAGCGGGGCTATCCTACGAGCAGTACTTC.

The V gene is TRBV30, the J gene TRBJ2-7; tentative D call: TRBD2 (6 bases). From germline, CDR1 is GTSNPN and CDR2 SVGIG (reference sequence). The ends were cut back, 0 bases at V and 4 bases at J, with 10 bases in the middle. This CDR3 has 13 amino acids. The CDR3 sequence is CAWSVGGPYEQYF. CDR3 DNA sequence: TGTGCCTGGAGTGTCGGGGGTCCGTACGAGCAGTACTTC.

The rearrangement links TRBV28 to TRBJ2-1, with 16 bases that match TRBD2. CDR1 and CDR2 from the germline V gene are MDHEN and SYDVKM. J gave up 9 bases and V 4 bases, and 9 bases lay outside the gene matches. The CDR3 runs 17 residues. CDR3: CASSSGTSGRADSEQFF. CDR3 bases: TGTGCCAGCAGTTCCGGGACTAGCGGGAGGGCCGATAGTGAGCAGTTCTTC.